Following are 24 T cell receptor beta chains from one sample sequenced in a study of radiotherapy plus CTLA-4 blockade in lung cancer. Repertoires were generated with immunoSEQ multiplex PCR, while TCRdb's copy carries only in-frame clones and drops some. The data show 65,000 to 95,000 clones, around 86% seen once. Sample: peripheral blood, taken from a patient treated with radiotherapy plus ipilimumab. These receptors originate from a human donor with non-small cell lung cancer that progressed on radiotherapy plus ipilimumab.

The chain is built from TRBV11-3 and TRBJ1-1; D uncertain. This CDR3 is 13 amino acids long. CDR1 is SGHNT, CDR2 YENEEA, per germline. V was trimmed by 1 base and J by 1 base, leaving 4 bases between them. The CDR3 loop is CASSLGSNTEAFF. In nucleotides, the CDR3 is TGTGCCAGCAGCTTAGGCTCGAACACTGAAGCTTTCTTT.

V and J are TRBV28 and TRBJ1-4; the match to TRBD1 covers 9 bases. This CDR3 spans 13 amino acids. V dropped 10 bases and J dropped 6; count of bases not matched to a gene: 6. The germline gives CDR1 MDHEN, CDR2 SYDVKM. CDR3 DNA sequence: TGTGCCATCAGGGACAGGGTCCATGAAAAACTGTTTTTT. Translation gives CAIRDRVHEKLFF.

The chain employs TRBV5-1 and TRBJ2-7; D may be TRBD2 (5 bases). The CDR3 length is 15 residues. V gave up 0 bases and J gave up 6 bases, with 16 bases separating them. Germline loops: CDR1 SGHRS, CDR2 YFSETQ. CDR3 in amino acids: CASSLDGLPAGEQYF. Here the CDR3 DNA reads TGCGCCAGCAGCTTGGACGGATTGCCGGCGGGCGAGCAGTACTTC.

This clone was seen once. The gene calls are TRBV19 and TRBJ2-3; D might be TRBD1 or TRBD2, each matching 5 bases. Germline loops: CDR1 LNHDA, CDR2 SQIVND (reference sequence). This CDR3 region has 15 residues. V was clipped by 3 bases and J by 4 bases, with 14 bases between them. The CDR3 region has the DNA TGTGCCAGTAGTATGTGGAGAGGGGCGGCAGATACGCAGTATTTT. Its translation is CASSMWRGAADTQYF.

This chain joins TRBV19 and TRBJ2-1, with 10 positions matching TRBD2. Trimming removed 3 bases from V and 10 bases from J; junction bases left unmatched: 12. The CDR3 totals 16 residues. Looked up from germline, CDR1 is LNHDA and CDR2 is SQIVND (reference sequence). CDR3 nucleotides: TGTGCCAGTAGTATGGGCAGCGGGAGGGCCGCGGGAGAGCAGTTCTTC. It is translated as CASSMGSGRAAGEQFF.

The gene calls are TRBV7-6 and TRBJ2-5; D gene unclear. This CDR3 comprises 12 residues. Per germline, CDR1 SGHVS and CDR2 FNYEAQ. Trimming removed 4 bases at V and 5 bases at J, with 8 bases between. This CDR3 is CASSSAGETQYF. The CDR3 DNA reads as TGTGCCAGCAGCTCTGCTGGGGAGACCCAGTACTTC.

This rearrangement joins TRBV5-1 to TRBJ1-1, with TRBD1 identical over 10 bases. The CDR3 runs to 16 residues. Germline V lookup: CDR1 SGHRS, CDR2 YFSETQ. Losses at the gene ends were 4 bases for V and 6 bases for J; bases not matched to a gene: 12. CDR3 nucleotide sequence: TGCGCCAGCAGCATGGGACAGGGGAGGTTACAATCTGAAGCTTTCTTT. This gives the protein CASSMGQGRLQSEAFF.

This chain connects TRBV6-1 to TRBJ2-7; 7 bases align to TRBD2. The trim removed 9 bases at V and 6 bases at J, leaving 5 bases unmatched. The CDR3 consists of 11 residues. Germline V CDR1 and CDR2: MNHNS, SASEGT. CDR3 region: CASASGGEQYV. Written as DNA, the CDR3 is TGTGCCAGTGCTAGCGGTGGCGAGCAGTACGTC.

The chain couples TRBV27 to TRBJ2-5; D gene uncertain. V lost 11 bases to trimming and J lost 5 bases, with 18 bases between them. The CDR3 length is 13 residues. Germline V gene data show CDR1 as MNHEY and CDR2 as SMNVEV (reference sequence). CDR3 in DNA: TGTGCCGTGGGATCGGTCGGACGGGAGACCCAGTACTTC. Translation: CAVGSVGRETQYF.

The chain carries TRBV27 and TRBJ1-1; D uncertain. V lost 5 bases, J lost 3 bases, and 16 bases lay in between. From germline, CDR1 is MNHEY and CDR2 SMNVEV (reference sequence). The CDR3 length is 15 residues. The CDR3 loop is CASSLVPNWDTEAFF. The CDR3 DNA follows: TGTGCCAGCAGTCTAGTTCCAAACTGGGACACTGAAGCTTTCTTT.

This chain connects TRBV6-1 to TRBJ2-7; 12 bases align to TRBD2. Germline CDR1 MNHNS, CDR2 SASEGT. Trimming at V came to 8 bases and at J to 6 bases, leaving 5 bases not matched to a gene. CDR3 length: 13 amino acids. The CDR3 bases are TGTGCCAGCGCTCCGGGACTAGCGGGCGAGCAGTACTTC. Encoded protein: CASAPGLAGEQYF.

The chain links TRBV5-6 to TRBJ1-2, with 9 bases lining up with TRBD1. The CDR3 contains 15 residues. The V gene's germline CDR1 is SGHDT and CDR2 YYEEEE. Unmatched junction bases numbered 4, after V lost 2 bases and J lost 2 bases. CDR3 region: CASSFWDRDNYGYTF. The CDR3, as DNA: TGTGCCAGCAGCTTTTGGGACAGGGACAACTATGGCTACACCTTC.

The rearrangement uses TRBV6-5 and TRBJ2-1; D gene uncertain. The germline V gene encodes CDR1 MNHEY and CDR2 SVGAGI. Trimming shortened V by 0 bases and J by 4 bases, and 13 bases separated the two germline ends. The CDR3 extends over 16 amino acids. The CDR3: CASSYSTMLTYNEQFF. The CDR3 DNA is TGTGCCAGCAGTTACTCGACAATGCTCACGTACAATGAGCAGTTCTTC.

The chain links TRBV5-1 to TRBJ1-1, with D perhaps TRBD1 (5 bases). In germline, CDR1 is SGHRS, CDR2 YFSETQ. CDR3 length: 15 residues. V was trimmed by 7 bases and J by 0 bases, leaving 16 bases between them. The CDR3 loop reads CASHFRGGMNTEAFF. In nucleotides, the CDR3 is TGCGCCAGCCACTTCCGGGGGGGAATGAACACTGAAGCTTTCTTT.

This chain connects TRBV11-3 to TRBJ2-3; D is perhaps TRBD2 (5 bases). The CDR3 spans 19 residues. The germline CDR1 and CDR2 sequences are SGHNT and YENEEA. V lost 1 base and J 0 bases, leaving 20 bases between the germline ends. CDR3 bases: TGTGCCAGCAGCTTAGTTTACCTAGCACCTAAACAAAGCACAGATACGCAGTATTTT. Protein sequence: CASSLVYLAPKQSTDTQYF.

The CDR3 DNA sequence: TGTGCCAGCACCGCAGGGCCCAATCACTCCTACGAGCAGTACGTC. This encodes CASTAGPNHSYEQYV. The rearrangement links TRBV7-9 to TRBJ2-7; D is perhaps TRBD1 (5 bases). This CDR3 is built from 15 residues. Trimming removed 7 bases from V and 0 bases from J, with 16 bases in between. CDR1 is SEHNR and CDR2 is FQNEAQ in the germline V gene (reference sequence).

This chain connects TRBV6-5 to TRBJ2-7; D remains ambiguous. The CDR3 length is 13 residues. CDR1 is MNHEY and CDR2 is SVGAGI in the germline V gene. V was shortened by 6 bases and J by 6 bases, with 15 bases between the two germline ends. In DNA form, the CDR3 reads TGTGCCAGCAGGGCCGGGCCCCTGCCCGAGCAGTACTTC. Translating gives CASRAGPLPEQYF.

The chain uses TRBV5-6 and TRBJ2-7; 12 bases map to TRBD2. V trimming: 1 base; J trimming: 8 bases; junction bases outside the gene matches: 10. The CDR3 is 16 residues long. Per the germline V gene, CDR1 is SGHDT and CDR2 is YYEEEE. The CDR3 nucleotides are TGTGCCAGCAGCTTGCCCCCCGGGACTAGCGGGCCTAAGCAGTACTTC. Protein product: CASSLPPGTSGPKQYF.

The chain links TRBV5-1 to TRBJ2-6; D is possibly TRBD2 (5 bases). The CDR3 sequence is 17 residues long. V gave up 5 bases and J gave up 1 base, with 16 bases separating them. Germline V gene lookup returns CDR1 SGHRS and CDR2 YFSETQ. CDR3 protein: CASRPLGTGSGANVLTF. CDR3 DNA sequence: TGCGCCAGCAGACCACTAGGAACTGGGTCTGGGGCCAACGTCCTGACTTTC.

The rearrangement uses TRBV18 and TRBJ2-2; a possible D gene is TRBD2 (6 bases). The CDR3 spans 15 residues. CDR1 is KGHSH and CDR2 is LQKENI in the germline V gene. The V and J ends lost 3 bases and 8 bases respectively, with 16 bases between them. The CDR3 DNA sequence: TGTGCCAGCTCACCCACACTAGCTCCCGGGGGGGAGCTGTTTTTT. Translated: CASSPTLAPGGELFF.

The rearrangement uses TRBV10-3 and TRBJ2-7; 7 positions agree with TRBD1. This CDR3 region has 13 residues. V lost 7 bases, J lost 4 bases, and 7 bases stayed unmatched. Germline CDR1 reads ENHRY; CDR2 reads SYGVKD. The CDR3 spells CAIKGALGYEQYF. The DNA of the CDR3 is TGTGCCATCAAGGGGGCATTAGGGTACGAGCAGTACTTC.

The chain recombines TRBV11-3 with TRBJ2-2; D unclear. Trimming stripped 0 bases from V and 10 bases from J, with 12 bases between. This CDR3 has 14 residues. Germline-derived CDR1 and CDR2 are SGHNT and YENEEA. The CDR3 protein is CASSLDASGLELFF. The CDR3 nucleotides read TGTGCCAGCAGCTTAGATGCTTCTGGGTTGGAGCTGTTTTTT.

On this clone itself: One end of the junction varies from germline; a read error may be responsible. The V gene is TRBV2, the J gene TRBJ2-7; D gene ambiguous. The germline V gene encodes CDR1 SNHLY and CDR2 FYNNEI. CDR3 size: 11 residues. This chain's CDR3 is CASREQILPLF. The CDR3 DNA sequence: TGTGCCAGCAGGGAACAGATTCTTCCTCTCTTC.

This chain connects TRBV7-8 to TRBJ1-3, with 7 bases lining up with TRBD1. The CDR3 has 16 residues. The germline V gene has CDR1 SGHVS and CDR2 FQNEAQ. Germline trimming cut 5 bases from V and 0 bases from J; bases unmatched to any gene: 7. This CDR3 is CASSGWDSSSGNTIYF. CDR3 sequence (DNA): TGTGCCAGCAGCGGGTGGGACAGCTCCTCTGGAAACACCATATATTTT.